These 7 T cell receptor beta chains were all obtained from the same sample, sequenced in a study of T cell clonality in common variable immunodeficiency. Produced via immunoSEQ multiplex PCR; TCRdb's table is partial and in-frame only. The profile covers some 80,000 clones, none occurring a single time. Sequences were obtained from peripheral blood mononuclear cells. The receptors were gathered from a person aged 18 to 70 in good health.

The table lists this clone with many counts. The read falls 3 residues short of the CDR3 end, and the missing part is taken from the germline J gene. J is TRBJ2-7 and V is TRBV18, with 7 nucleotides matching TRBD1. CDR1 and CDR2 from the germline V gene are KGHSH and LQKENI. V trimming: 2 bases; J trimming: 0 bases; junction bases outside the gene matches: 4. The CDR3 has 15 amino acids. CDR3 in amino acids: CASSPWDRNSYEQYF. The DNA read from the CDR3 is TGTGCCAGCTCACCATGGGACAGAAACTCCTACGAG.

At least ten counts were recorded for this clone. The read ends 3 residues before the CDR3 terminus; that terminus is restored from the germline J gene. The chain recombines TRBV5-5 with TRBJ2-1, with a possible D match to TRBD2 (5 bases). Deletions cut 4 bases from V and 7 bases from J, with 18 bases between. The CDR3 spans 15 residues. Germline assignment: CDR1 SGHKS and CDR2 YYEKEE (reference sequence). The covered CDR3 bases are TGTGCCAGCAGCGCGAGGGTGGCACAAAGGAATGAG. Translated, it gives CASSARVAQRNE. The complete CDR3 protein is CASSARVAQRNEQFF.

This clone appeared many times. An end of the junction differs from the germline gene, which may be a read error. Sequencing ends 3 residues short of the CDR3 end; the germline J gene provides the rest. The rearrangement joins TRBV4-2 to TRBJ1-4; perhaps TRBD1 as D (6 bases). Per germline, CDR1 LGHNA and CDR2 YNFKEQ. The CDR3 loop spans 15 amino acids. The sequenced CDR3 bases are TGCGCCAGCAGCCAAGATCTGGGGGCGCGTGAAAAA. This translates into CASSQDLGAREK. The full CDR3 sequence reads CASSQDLGAREKLFF.

This clone was seen ten or more times. The read terminates 3 residues before the CDR3 end, so the remaining end is supplied by the germline J gene. The chain combines TRBV11-2 with TRBJ2-1, with 11 positions matching TRBD1. Germline V gene sequence: CDR1 SGHAT, CDR2 FQNNGV. V shed 5 bases, J shed 7 bases, and the junction held 7 bases outside the gene matches. The CDR3 is 15 residues long. The covered CDR3 bases are TGTGCCAGCAGCCTGGGACAGGGGGGGGTAAATGAG. This sequence encodes CASSLGQGGVNE. The entire CDR3 is CASSLGQGGVNEQFF. Combining the CDR3 with reference TRBV11-2 and TRBJ2-1 gives the whole variable domain EAGVAQSPRYKIIEKRQSVAFWCNPISGHATLYWYQQILGQGPKLLIQFQNNGVVDDSQLPKDRFSAERLKGVDSTLKIQPAKLEDSAVYLCASSLGQGGVNEQFFGPGTRLTVL.

This clone was found many times. The CDR3 extends 3 residues past the end of the read, so its final part is completed from the germline J gene. The rearrangement uses TRBV29-1 and TRBJ2-3; D not resolved. The germline CDR1 and CDR2 sequences are SQVTM and ANQGSEA. V lost 8 bases and J lost 6, with 9 bases in between. The CDR3 length is 10 residues. This CDR3 reads CSLIRDTQYF. CDR3 bases read: TGCAGCCTTATCAGGGATACG.

This clone was seen many times. The CDR3 extends 3 residues past the end of the read, so its final part is completed from the germline J gene. This rearrangement joins TRBV19 to TRBJ2-7; D is unclear. This CDR3 comprises 13 residues. CDR1 and CDR2 (germline): LNHDA, SQIVND (reference sequence). Trimming left V 7 bases short and J 3 bases short, with 13 bases between. The part of the CDR3 DNA that was read is TGTGCCAGTACCATAGGGCAGAACTACGAG. It is translated as CASTIGQNYE. The whole CDR3 protein is CASTIGQNYEQYF.

This clone was found many times. The read falls 3 residues short of the CDR3 end, and the missing part is taken from the germline J gene. The V call is TRBV18, the J call TRBJ2-7; 11 nucleotides line up with TRBD2. V was pared by 10 bases and J by 1 base, with 15 bases of the junction left unmatched. Germline V gene lookup returns CDR1 KGHSH and CDR2 LQKENI. The CDR3 is made up of 17 amino acids. CDR3 DNA, as far as it was read: TGTGCCACCAAACCAGGGTGGGGACTAGCGGCTTCCTACGAG. Its translation is CATKPGWGLAASYE. The whole CDR3 protein reads CATKPGWGLAASYEQYF. Full variable domain (rest looked up from reference TRBV18 and TRBJ2-7): NAGVMQNPRHLVRRRGQEARLRCSPMKGHSHVYWYRQLPEEGLKFMVYLQKENIIDESGMPKERFSAEFPKEGPSILRIQQVVRGDSAAYFCATKPGWGLAASYEQYFGPGTRLTVT.